This T cell receptor (beta chain) was recorded in a study of cytomegalovirus exposure and HLA in healthy donors. Study observations and caveats: No immune exposure information besides CMV serostatus was available.

Remarks on this clone: The antigen is undetermined.

The V gene end was trimmed by 5 bases and the J gene end by 7 bases; junction bases not matched to a gene: 9. The CDR3 totals 15 residues. The germline gives CDR1 ENHRY, CDR2 SYGVKD. In the PCR, 60 Vbeta and 13 Jbeta primers were used. TCRdb's table, derived via immunoSEQ multiplex PCR, lists solely in-frame clones and lacks some. The table shows under 150,000 clones, with about 80% occurring only once. The sequencing sample was made of PBMCs. This clonotype was sampled from a middle-aged man in good health and CMV-seropositive. The chain is built from TRBV10-3 and TRBJ2-1; 9 bases are a match to TRBD1. The CDR3 here is CAISRTGASGNEQFF. In DNA form, the CDR3 reads TGTGCCATCAGTCGGACAGGGGCGTCGGGGAATGAGCAGTTCTTC.